This T cell receptor (beta chain) was sequenced in a study of blood T cell repertoires in COVID-19. Overall study context: Samples came from the United States, Italy and Spain, spanning acute and convalescent COVID-19. Sample material is recorded as cDNA or gDNA derived from T cells, B-cell-depleted T cells, or PBMCs.

The sample holds a few counts of this clone. The CDR3 totals 13 residues. V was cut by 1 base and J by 4 bases, with 8 bases left in between. Germline values: CDR1 SGHDT, CDR2 YYEEEE. As handled by the study authors: Nucleated cell number was recorded as an estimate derived from reference gene primer amplification. Some clones are missing from TCRdb's copy, which holds only in-frame ones; the method was immunoSEQ multiplex PCR. V and J calls and clone size are copied from that table; D and trimming were computed from the DNA. The data contain approximately 150,000 clones, more than 75% of them singletons.

The chain joins TRBV5-6 to TRBJ1-2; tentatively, D is TRBD1 (6 bases). This TCR was sampled from a man aged 55 to 70 with active or convalescent COVID-19. The sequenced material came from peripheral blood. The CDR3 sequence: CASSLQGSYGYTF. DNA for the CDR3: TGTGCCAGCAGCTTGCAGGGGTCCTATGGCTACACCTTC. Using reference TRBV5-6 and TRBJ1-2 for the parts outside the CDR3, the full variable domain is DAGVTQSPTHLIKTRGQQVTLRCSPKSGHDTVSWYQQALGQGPQFIFQYYEEEERQRGNFPDRFSGHQFPNYSSELNVNALLLGDSALYLCASSLQGSYGYTFGSGTRLTVV.